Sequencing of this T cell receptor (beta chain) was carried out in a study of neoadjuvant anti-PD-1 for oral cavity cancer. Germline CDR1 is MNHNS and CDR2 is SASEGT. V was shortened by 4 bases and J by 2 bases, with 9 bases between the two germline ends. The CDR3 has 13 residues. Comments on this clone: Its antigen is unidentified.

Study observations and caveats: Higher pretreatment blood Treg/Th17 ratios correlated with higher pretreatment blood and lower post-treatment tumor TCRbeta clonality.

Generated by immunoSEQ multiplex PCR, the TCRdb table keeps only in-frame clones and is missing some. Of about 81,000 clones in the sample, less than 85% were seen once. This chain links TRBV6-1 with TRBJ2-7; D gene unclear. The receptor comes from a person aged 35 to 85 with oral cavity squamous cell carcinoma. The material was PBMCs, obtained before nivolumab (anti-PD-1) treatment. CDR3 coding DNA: TGTGCCAGCAGTGCTGGGGAACCCTACGAGCAGTACTTC. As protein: CASSAGEPYEQYF.